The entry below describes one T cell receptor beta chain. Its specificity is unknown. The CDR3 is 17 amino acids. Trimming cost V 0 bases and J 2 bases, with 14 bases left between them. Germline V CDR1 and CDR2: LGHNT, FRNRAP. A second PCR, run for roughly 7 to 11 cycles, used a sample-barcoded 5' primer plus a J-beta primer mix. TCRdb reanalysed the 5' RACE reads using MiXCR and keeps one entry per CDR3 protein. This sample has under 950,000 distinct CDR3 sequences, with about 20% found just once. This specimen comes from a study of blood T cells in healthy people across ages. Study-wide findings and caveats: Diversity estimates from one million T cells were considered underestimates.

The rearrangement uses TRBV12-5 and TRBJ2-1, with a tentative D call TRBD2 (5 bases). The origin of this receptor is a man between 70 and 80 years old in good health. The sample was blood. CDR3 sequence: CASGLVVALGTYNEQFF. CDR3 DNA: TGTGCTAGTGGTTTGGTGGTAGCGTTAGGTACCTACAATGAGCAGTTCTTC. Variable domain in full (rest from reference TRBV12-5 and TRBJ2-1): DARVTQTPRHKVTEMGQEVTMRCQPILGHNTVFWYRQTMMQGLELLAYFRNRAPLDDSGMPKDRFSAEMPDATLATLKIQPSEPRDSAVYFCASGLVVALGTYNEQFFGPGTRLTVL.